This T cell receptor (beta chain) was sequenced for a study of OX40 agonist ivuxolimab in advanced cancers. Overall study results and limits: Clonal expansion by week 6 occurred in CD4+ and CD8+ blood T cells (at 0.1 to 3.0 mg/kg).

Blood draws occurred at baseline, cycle 4 day 1, and cycle 7 day 1. Turning to this clone: Its cognate antigen is unknown.

TCRdb keeps only in-frame clones here, not all; method: immunoSEQ multiplex PCR. This sample has about 82,000 clones; approximately 86% occur once, and the top ten carry over 5%. The specimen comprised CD4+ or CD8+ T cells sorted from blood, sampled in a trial of the OX40 agonist ivuxolimab. This clonotype originated in an adult with an advanced solid tumor such as melanoma, head and neck, liver or kidney cancer.

This CDR3 reads CASSWGRQSYEQYF. The DNA for the CDR3 is TGTGCCAGCAGCTGGGGGAGGCAGAGCTACGAGCAGTACTTC. V gene TRBV7-2 combines with J gene TRBJ2-5, with D possibly matching TRBD2 (6 bases). The J call is uncertain, as TRBJ2-7 better fits the DNA end. The germline V gene has CDR1 SGHTA and CDR2 FQGNSA. This CDR3 has 14 amino acids.